This TCR beta chain is from a study of cytotoxic CD8 clonotypes in ibrutinib-treated CLL listed by TCRdb under 2021. Describing the broader study: The cohort was composed of roughly ten relapsed/refractory and about 15 treatment-naive patients; IGHV unmutated status was identified in around 17 patients. Partial responses were observed in about 25 patients and complete responses in 2; after a median follow-up of roughly 72 months, remission was maintained in 15 or so patients and progression was observed in approximately twelve. Of the 86 people in the trial, approximately 26 had longitudinal samples available. Cryopreserved peripheral blood mononuclear cells were obtained prior to treatment, at the time of response, and at either disease progression or sustained remission. Samples averaged 255,043 productive templates and 90,000 to 95,000 productive rearrangements. Response samples were obtained after a median of 12 months of treatment, with a range of about 6 to 36 months.

To note about this clone: There is no known antigen for this receptor. The input lacks base qualities; no much larger clone sits a single base away.

Results and caveats for the whole study, not just this receptor: Baseline clonality exceeded that of age-matched healthy donors and correlated strongly with circulating CD8+ T-cell counts. Clonality increased at ibrutinib response, stayed stable in sustained remission, and fell back toward baseline at progression. Public clonotypes were rare and either contracted or stayed stable during treatment, and the rise in clonality at ibrutinib response reflected the expansion of private clonotypes. Lymph node repertoires were not examined, and the timing of sampling was not matched between patients in sustained remission and those whose disease progressed.

On a MiSeq, deep resolution sequencing aimed for a depth between 1 in 1 million and 1 in 200,000 T cells, with each clonotype covered roughly 10x on average. TCR beta libraries were generated with the immunoSEQ hsTCRB Kit. Regarding the original processing steps: The data were analyzed with ImmunoSEQ Analyzer and ImmunoSEQ Data Assistant, and V, D and J gene assignments followed IMGT definitions. Clonality, which ranges from 0 to 1, was calculated as one minus the normalized Shannon entropy of productive rearrangement frequencies. Public clonotype analysis was restricted to overrepresented clonotypes comprising at least 0.05% of each patient's repertoire. Repertoires from 10 to 15 age-matched healthy donors in immuneACCESS were used as clonality controls. In TCRdb, the immuneACCESS table is reduced to in-frame sequences with V and J assigned. These tables do not hold every clone; where another copy was compared, an unresolved V gene accounts for under half, and the others remain unexplained. From that table come the V and J calls and clone size; the DNA was used to work out D and trimming. The sample contains over 6,500 clones, under 85% of them found a single time. 35% to 45% of the sample is in the top ten clones.

For TCR beta library preparation, about 2 micrograms of genomic DNA was extracted from cryopreserved PBMCs. Longitudinal blood samples from CLL patients on ibrutinib monotherapy underwent high-throughput TCR beta sequencing. Patients were enrolled in a phase 2 open-label single-center ibrutinib monotherapy trial. From its cysteine to its phenylalanine, the CDR3 spans 14 amino acids. Solely the CDR3 DNA is kept, with 42 bases framed from the first base. CDR1 LNHDA and CDR2 SQIVND are derived from the germline V gene (reference sequence). The junction carries 21 bases between V and J, which are trimmed by 9 bases and 7 bases respectively.

Here the sequenced sample was PBMCs, taken before ibrutinib treatment. The chain joins TRBV19 to TRBJ1-1, with a weak D call of TRBD1 (6 bases match). The sequence was collected from a human donor with chronic lymphocytic leukemia. The CDR3 region: CASGGRGWIGEAFF. The DNA sequence follows: TGTGCCAGCGGGGGGCGAGGCTGGATAGGTGAAGCTTTCTTT.